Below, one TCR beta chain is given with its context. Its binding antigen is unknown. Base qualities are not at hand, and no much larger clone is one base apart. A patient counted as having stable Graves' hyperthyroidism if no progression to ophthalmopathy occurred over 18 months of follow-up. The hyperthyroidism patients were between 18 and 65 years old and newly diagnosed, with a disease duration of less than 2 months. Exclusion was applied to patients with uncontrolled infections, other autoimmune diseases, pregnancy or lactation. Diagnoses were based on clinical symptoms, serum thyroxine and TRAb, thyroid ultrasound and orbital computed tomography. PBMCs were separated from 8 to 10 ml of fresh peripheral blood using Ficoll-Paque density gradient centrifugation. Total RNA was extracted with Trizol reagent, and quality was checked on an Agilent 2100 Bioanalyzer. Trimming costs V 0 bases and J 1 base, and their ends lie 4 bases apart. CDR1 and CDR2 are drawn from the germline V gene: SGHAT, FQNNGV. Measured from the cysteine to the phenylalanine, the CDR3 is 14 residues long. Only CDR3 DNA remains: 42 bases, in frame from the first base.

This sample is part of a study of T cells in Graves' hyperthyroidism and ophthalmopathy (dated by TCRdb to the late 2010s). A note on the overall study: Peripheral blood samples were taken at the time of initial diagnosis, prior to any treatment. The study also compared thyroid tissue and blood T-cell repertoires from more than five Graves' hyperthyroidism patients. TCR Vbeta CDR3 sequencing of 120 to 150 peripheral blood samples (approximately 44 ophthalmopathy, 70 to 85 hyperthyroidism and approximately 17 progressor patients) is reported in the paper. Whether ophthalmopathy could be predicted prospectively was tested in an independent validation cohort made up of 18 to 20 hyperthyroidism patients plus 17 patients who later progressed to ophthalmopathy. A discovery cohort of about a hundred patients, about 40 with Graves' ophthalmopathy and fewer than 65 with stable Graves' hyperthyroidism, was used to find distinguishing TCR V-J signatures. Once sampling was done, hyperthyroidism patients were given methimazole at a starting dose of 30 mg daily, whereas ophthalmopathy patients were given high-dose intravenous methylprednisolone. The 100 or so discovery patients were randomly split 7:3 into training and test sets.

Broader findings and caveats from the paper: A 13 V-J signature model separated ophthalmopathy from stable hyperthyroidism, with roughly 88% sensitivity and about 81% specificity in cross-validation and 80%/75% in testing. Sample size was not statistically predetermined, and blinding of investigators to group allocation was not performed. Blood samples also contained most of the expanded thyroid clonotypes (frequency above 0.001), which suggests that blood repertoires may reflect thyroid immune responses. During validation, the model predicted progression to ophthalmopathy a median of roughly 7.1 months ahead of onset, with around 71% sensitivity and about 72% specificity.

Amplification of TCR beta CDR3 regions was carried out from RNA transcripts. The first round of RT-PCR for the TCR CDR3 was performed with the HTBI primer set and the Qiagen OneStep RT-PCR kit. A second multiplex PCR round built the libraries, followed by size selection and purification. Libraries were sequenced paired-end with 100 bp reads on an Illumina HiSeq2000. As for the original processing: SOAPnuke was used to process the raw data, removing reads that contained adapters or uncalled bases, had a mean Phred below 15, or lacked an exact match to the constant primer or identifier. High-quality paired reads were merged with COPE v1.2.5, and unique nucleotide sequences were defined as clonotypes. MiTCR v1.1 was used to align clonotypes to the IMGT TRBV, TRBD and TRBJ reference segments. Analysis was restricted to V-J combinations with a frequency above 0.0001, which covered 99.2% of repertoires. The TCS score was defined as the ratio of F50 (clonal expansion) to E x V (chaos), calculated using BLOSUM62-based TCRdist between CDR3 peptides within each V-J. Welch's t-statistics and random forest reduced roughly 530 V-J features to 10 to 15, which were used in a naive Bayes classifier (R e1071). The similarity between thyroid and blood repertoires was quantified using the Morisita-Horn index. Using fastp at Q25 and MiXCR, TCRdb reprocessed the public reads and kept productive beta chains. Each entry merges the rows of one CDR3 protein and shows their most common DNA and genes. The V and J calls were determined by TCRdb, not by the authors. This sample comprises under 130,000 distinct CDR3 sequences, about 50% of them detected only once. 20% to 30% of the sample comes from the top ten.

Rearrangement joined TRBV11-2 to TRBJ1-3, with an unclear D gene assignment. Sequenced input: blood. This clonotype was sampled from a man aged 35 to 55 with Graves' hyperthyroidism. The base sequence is TGTGCCAGCAGCTTAGACAGGTCTGGAAACACCATATATTTT. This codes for CASSLDRSGNTIYF.